This TCR beta chain was sequenced for a study of shared clonotypes between healthy human individuals (dated by TCRdb to 2020 to 2021). Study-level background: The cohort included three men and a couple of women between 18 and 49 years of age. Blood TCR repertoires of about five healthy adults were deeply sequenced to estimate repertoire size and the extent of clonotype sharing between individuals. To increase sequencing depth and limit assay-specific biases, different laboratories used diverse techniques to prepare libraries and sequence TCR repertoires. Per donor, leukapheresis produced somewhere between about 0.85 and 8.9 billion PBMCs.

Trimming takes 6 bases off V and 6 bases off J; junction bases not matched to a gene: 6. The CDR3, cysteine through phenylalanine, is 15 amino acids long. This entry keeps only the CDR3 DNA: 45 bases, framed from base 1. In the germline V gene (reference sequence), CDR1 corresponds to LNHDA and CDR2 to SQIVND. On the study overall, not on this receptor specifically: Because the study included only a small number of donors, the genetic and exposure-history diversity represented was limited. Only blood was sampled, and tissue TCR repertoires likely differ from those in blood. Based on pairwise subsampling, the degree of clonotype sharing among donors was expected to be affected by sequencing depth.

Using the deep immunoSEQ assay, TCR CDR3 regions were amplified from genomic DNA by multiplex PCR. Extracted genomic DNA from each cell subset was spread evenly across all wells of several immunoSEQ 96-well plates, with each plate serving as a replicate. For unsorted PBMC, about 270 ng of genomic DNA, equivalent to about 30,000 T cell genomes, went into each replicate PCR. Genomic DNA from unsorted PBMC was sequenced over ten immunoSEQ deep assay plates. Purified libraries were quantified with a Qubit 3.0 fluorometer, sized on a Bioanalyzer 2100, and re-quantified with the KAPA Library Quantification kit. Every immunoSEQ 96-well plate was sequenced on a dedicated single-read 150-cycle Illumina NextSeq 550 flow cell. Regarding the original processing steps: The immunoSEQ output contained only junctional sequences without quality scores, so filtering could not match that applied to full-length reads. To assign V/J genes and CDR3, sequences were annotated using PyIR, a Python wrapper for IgBLAST v1.9, with IMGT germline references. Reads with weak V/J assignments (E-value above 1e-6), missing CDR3, stop codons, out-of-frame junctions, or ambiguous translated residues were removed. V3J clonotypes were defined as sequences sharing the same inferred V gene, J gene, and CDR3 amino acid sequence. Percentage overlap between repertoires was calculated by dividing the number of shared unique clonotypes by the size of the smaller repertoire. Three approaches were used to assess repertoire richness: RTK rarefaction, the Chao1 estimator, and Recon v2.1 estimates of unobserved clonotypes. The clones in this table, taken by TCRdb from immuneACCESS, are in-frame only. Not every clone is retained; where verified, under half of the shortfall comes from an unresolved V gene, and the cause of the rest is unknown. V, J and clone size are those of that table, while D and trimming were read from the DNA. The sample contains about 480,000 clones, around 79% of them found a single time. The ten largest clonotypes hold about an eighth of the sample.

The donors were healthy, HIV-negative adults who had no recently reported acute infections or vaccinations. All donors were Caucasian adults living in Nashville, Tennessee, USA. For unsorted samples, some 90 million PBMCs were counted, and genomic DNA was extracted using the QIAamp DNA Blood Mini kit. Blood was obtained by leukapheresis, after which PBMCs were separated by Ficoll-Histopaque density gradient centrifugation and cryopreserved in liquid nitrogen vapor phase. The table lists this clone with a count of one. The clone's antigen remains unknown. Base qualities were left out, and no much larger clone turns up one base away.

The sample comprised PBMCs. In this chain, TRBV19 is recombined with TRBJ2-2, with 11 central nucleotides matching TRBD2. The source is a woman aged 35 to 49 in good health. Some clones in this sample may be carry-over from other donors' samples. The CDR3 protein: CASSTLAGVPGELFF. Here is the DNA: TGTGCCAGTAGCACACTAGCGGGAGTCCCCGGGGAGCTGTTTTTT.